These 10 T cell receptor beta chains share one sample of origin, sequenced in a study of cytomegalovirus exposure and HLA in healthy donors. A multiplex PCR was run with 60 Vbeta primers and 13 Jbeta primers. Clones were read by immunoSEQ multiplex PCR, and TCRdb kept only the in-frame ones, dropping some. The top ten clones hold about 2.7% of a sample with about 150,000 clones, 65% to 80% of them seen once. The sample was PBMCs. Every receptor here comes from a man aged 18-30 years in good health and CMV-seronegative.

The chain has TRBV28 and TRBJ1-4; D gene uncertain. Per germline, CDR1 MDHEN and CDR2 SYDVKM. Trimming took 5 bases from V and 3 from J, leaving 10 bases between them. This CDR3 spans 14 amino acids. The CDR3: CASSTTSPNEKLFF. CDR3 in DNA: TGTGCCAGCAGTACTACATCACCTAATGAAAAACTGTTTTTT.

The chain combines TRBV5-1 with TRBJ1-1; no clear D gene. V was pared by 2 bases and J by 0 bases, with 11 bases between. The germline CDR1 and CDR2 sequences are SGHRS and YFSETQ. This CDR3 region has 15 residues. CDR3 in amino acids: CASSFVPDMNTEAFF. Here the CDR3 DNA reads TGCGCCAGCAGCTTTGTCCCAGATATGAACACTGAAGCTTTCTTT.

This clone is a singleton in its sample. The rearrangement uses TRBV6-5 and TRBJ1-2; TRBD1 aligns across 11 bases. Germline CDR1 MNHEY, CDR2 SVGAGI. Unmatched junction bases numbered 12, after V lost 6 bases and J lost 12 bases. This CDR3 has 14 amino acids. DNA of the CDR3: TGTGCCAGCAGGCCGGACAGGGGGCTTATGTGGGACACCTTC. Protein sequence: CASRPDRGLMWDTF.

The chain has TRBV7-8 and TRBJ1-2; 9 nucleotides match TRBD1. This CDR3 has 14 residues. Losses at the gene ends were 5 bases for V and 4 bases for J; bases not matched to a gene: 5. Per the germline V gene, CDR1 is SGHVS and CDR2 is FQNEAQ. For the CDR3, the DNA is TGTGCCAGCAGCCCCCGGGGACAGGGCTATGGCTACACCTTC. This codes for CASSPRGQGYGYTF. The full variable domain, in which reference TRBV7-8 and TRBJ1-2 provide the parts outside the CDR3, is GAGVSQSPRYKVAKRGQDVALRCDPISGHVSLFWYQQALGQGPEFLTYFQNEAQLDKSGLPSDRFFAERPEGSVSTLKIQRTQQEDSAVYLCASSPRGQGYGYTFGSGTRLTVV.

This clone was found once. This chain connects TRBV6-5 to TRBJ2-7; TRBD1 agrees at 10 bases. Germline values: CDR1 MNHEY, CDR2 SVGAGI. The CDR3 contains 15 residues. J lost 4 bases, V lost 2 bases, and 5 bases had no gene match. Here the CDR3 reads CASSYPGQGLYEQYF. The CDR3 DNA follows: TGTGCCAGCAGTTACCCGGGACAGGGGTTGTACGAGCAGTACTTC.

The rearrangement links TRBV5-5 to TRBJ1-4, with TRBD1 as a possible D gene (5 bases). Germline CDR1 reads SGHKS; CDR2 reads YYEKEE (reference sequence). The V end lost 3 bases, the J end lost 3 bases, and 12 bases lay between the germline ends. The CDR3 loop spans 15 amino acids. The CDR3 sequence: CASSSRQSPNEKLFF. The CDR3 bases are TGTGCCAGCAGCTCCAGACAGAGCCCTAATGAAAAACTGTTTTTT.

V and J are TRBV7-9 and TRBJ2-6; 8 positions match TRBD2. From germline, CDR1 is SEHNR and CDR2 FQNEAQ (reference sequence). Trimming cost V 5 bases and J 0 bases; bases outside gene matches: 9. The CDR3 consists of 18 residues. The DNA for the CDR3 is TGTGCCAGCAGCACTTGGTTCGCGGGGGGCTCTGGGGCCAACGTCCTGACTTTC. Protein sequence: CASSTWFAGGSGANVLTF.

The V and J genes are TRBV30 and TRBJ1-2, with TRBD1 matching 7 bases. Trimming at V came to 7 bases and at J to 3 bases, leaving 11 bases not matched to a gene. The CDR3 is 14 amino acids. Per the germline V gene, CDR1 is GTSNPN and CDR2 is SVGIG (reference sequence). CDR3 in amino acids: CALRSGTVHYGYTF. CDR3 DNA: TGTGCCTTACGTTCCGGGACAGTTCACTATGGCTACACCTTC.

This clone was seen only once. The chain uses TRBV7-3 and TRBJ2-5, with 7 bases identical to TRBD1. This CDR3 is built from 14 residues. Germline assignment: CDR1 SGHTA and CDR2 FQGTGA. V lost 5 bases and J lost 5; bases outside the gene matches: 8. CDR3 protein: CASSPGQRRETQYF. The CDR3 region has the DNA TGTGCCAGCAGCCCGGGACAGAGACGGGAGACCCAGTACTTC.

This chain uses TRBV29-1 with TRBJ2-1, with a tentative D call TRBD1 (6 bases). The CDR3 runs 13 residues. The germline gives CDR1 SQVTM, CDR2 ANQGSEA. Trimming stripped 6 bases from V and 2 bases from J, with 11 bases between. For the CDR3, the DNA is TGCAGCGTCGACAGGTCGACCTACAATGAGCAGTTCTTC. This encodes CSVDRSTYNEQFF.